One sample yielded the 16 T cell receptor beta chains listed below, sequenced in a study of CXCR3-negative and CXCR3-positive naive CD8 T cells. TRB cDNA libraries were made by UMI-labeled 5' RACE. TCRdb re-analyzed the 5' RACE reads; it lists each CDR3 protein once, without DNA. The sample data list approximately 70,000 distinct CDR3 sequences. Sample: naive CXCR3- CD8+ T cells from blood. Documented subset: CD45RO-CCR7+CD27+CD95- naive CD8+ T cells lacking CXCR3 (TNR3-). The origin of the receptors is a human donor in good health. Some clones in this sample may be carry-over from other donors' samples.

The genes are TRBV20-1 and TRBJ2-1; TCRdb's D call of TRBD2 is untestable without DNA. Germline V gene lookup returns CDR1 DFQATT and CDR2 SNEGSKA (reference sequence). The CDR3 runs to 16 residues. This CDR3 is CSARSLAGGSREEQFF.

V gene TRBV29-1 combines with J gene TRBJ2-7. The CDR3 length is 11 residues. Germline CDR1 is SQVTM and CDR2 is ANQGSEA. CDR3 sequence: CSVRTHYEQYF.

The V call is TRBV10-3, the J call TRBJ1-2; TCRdb outputs TRBD1, but without DNA this stays unchecked. This CDR3 has 20 residues. Germline CDR1 and CDR2: ENHRY and SYGVKD. CDR3 region: CAISESAQQFSGGLGYGYTF.

The rearrangement uses TRBV20-1 and TRBJ2-2; the TRBD2 assignment by TCRdb is unverifiable without DNA. CDR1 and CDR2 from the germline V gene are DFQATT and SNEGSKA (reference sequence). CDR3 length: 16 amino acids. This chain's CDR3 is CSARDQGSGATGELFF.

This rearrangement joins TRBV9 to TRBJ2-3; as DNA is missing, the TRBD1 call by TCRdb cannot be tested. The CDR3 sequence is 14 residues long. The germline gives CDR1 SGDLS, CDR2 YYNGEE. The CDR3 loop is CASSVSSGGDTQYF.

The chain combines TRBV4-1 with TRBJ2-7; TCRdb picks TRBD1, but there is no DNA to check that call. The CDR3 contains 15 residues. The V gene's germline CDR1 is MGHRA and CDR2 YSYEKL. The CDR3 loop is CASSQEGTGTYEQYF.

The chain recombines TRBV6-2 or TRBV6-3 with TRBJ2-5; TCRdb's D call, TRBD1, is unchecked because there is no DNA. Germline CDR1 MNHEY, CDR2 SVGEGT. The CDR3 spans 12 residues. The CDR3 sequence is CATSGQEETQYF.

The rearrangement uses TRBV3-1 and TRBJ1-1; TCRdb reports TRBD1, a call that lacks DNA to check it against. Germline V CDR1 and CDR2: LGHDT, YNNKEL (reference sequence). The CDR3 runs 18 residues. CDR3: CASSQDNGYNLPGTEAFF.

V gene TRBV28 combines with J gene TRBJ2-3; TCRdb returns TRBD1, unconfirmable since there is no DNA. Germline V gene lookup returns CDR1 MDHEN and CDR2 SYDVKM. CDR3 size: 18 residues. The CDR3 loop reads CASNPFRAGRTSSDTQYF. The entire variable domain, with the rest obtained from reference TRBV28 and TRBJ2-3, is as follows: DVKVTQSSRYLVKRTGEKVFLECVQDMDHENMFWYRQDPGLGLRLIYFSYDVKMKEKGDIPEGYSVSREKKERFSLILESASTNQTSMYLCASNPFRAGRTSSDTQYFGPGTRLTVL.

The rearrangement uses TRBV12-3 or TRBV12-4 and TRBJ2-3. This CDR3 spans 15 amino acids. This CDR3 reads CASSLFLASTDTQYF.

The chain recombines TRBV19 with TRBJ2-1. Germline CDR1 LNHDA, CDR2 SQIVND (reference sequence). The CDR3 sequence is 11 residues long. The CDR3 is CASSIGGEQFF. The variable domain in full, completed from reference TRBV19 and TRBJ2-1, reads DGGITQSPKYLFRKEGQNVTLSCEQNLNHDAMYWYRQDPGQGLRLIYYSQIVNDFQKGDIAEGYSVSREKKESFPLTVTSAQKNPTAFYLCASSIGGEQFFGPGTRLTVL.

The chain uses TRBV15 and TRBJ1-2; TCRdb's D call of TRBD1 is untestable without DNA. Looked up from germline, CDR1 is LNHNV and CDR2 is YYDKDF (reference sequence). The CDR3 runs 17 residues. The CDR3 region is CATSRDTPGRGNYGYTF.

V gene TRBV14 combines with J gene TRBJ2-1. This CDR3 is built from 13 residues. The germline gives CDR1 SGHDN, CDR2 FVKESK. The CDR3 protein is CASSQDLENEQFF.

V is TRBV14 and J is TRBJ1-1; the TCRdb call, TRBD1, lacks DNA for checking. The CDR3 has 16 amino acids. Looked up from germline, CDR1 is SGHDN and CDR2 is FVKESK. The CDR3 region is CASSHRETLMRAEAFF.

V is TRBV13 and J is TRBJ1-2. Germline V gene data show CDR1 as PRHDT and CDR2 as FYEKMQ (reference sequence). CDR3 length equals 13 residues. This CDR3 reads CASSLGQSDGYTF.

V usage is TRBV2 and J usage is TRBJ2-3. The germline V gene has CDR1 SNHLY and CDR2 FYNNEI. The CDR3 loop spans 15 amino acids. The CDR3 spells CASSDRFSSTDTQYF.